This T cell receptor (beta chain) originates from a study of shared clonotypes between healthy human individuals (TCRdb year 2020). Broadly, across the study: A couple of women and a few men aged 18 to 49 years were included in the cohort. Blood TCR repertoires of four to six healthy adults were deeply sequenced to estimate repertoire size and the extent of clonotype sharing between individuals. Different laboratories and diverse techniques were used to prepare libraries and sequence TCR repertoires, to increase sequencing depth and limit assay-specific biases. Between about 0.94 and 8.9 billion PBMCs per donor were obtained by leukapheresis.

Donors were healthy HIV-negative adults with no recently reported acute infections or vaccinations. Only Caucasian adults living in Nashville, Tennessee, USA were represented among the donors. For unsorted samples, around 85 million PBMCs were counted, and genomic DNA was extracted using the QIAamp DNA Blood Mini kit. After blood collection by leukapheresis, PBMCs were isolated using Ficoll-Histopaque density gradient centrifugation and then cryopreserved in the vapor phase of liquid nitrogen. What the study reported, not specific to this receptor: Sampling was restricted to blood, and TCR repertoires in tissues likely differ from the TCR repertoires found in blood. Based on pairwise subsampling, the degree of clonotype sharing among donors was expected to be affected by sequencing depth. Because the study included only a small number of donors, the genetic and exposure-history diversity represented was limited.

In the case of this clone: Its antigen is not yet known. Base qualities are not at hand, and no much larger clone is one base apart.

Using the deep immunoSEQ assay, TCR CDR3 regions were amplified from genomic DNA by multiplex PCR. For each cell subset, the extracted genomic DNA was distributed evenly across all wells of several immunoSEQ 96-well plates, and each plate served as one replicate. For unsorted PBMC, approximately 0.3 ug of genomic DNA, equivalent to about 30,000 T cell genomes, went into each replicate PCR. Ten immunoSEQ deep assay plates were used to sequence unsorted PBMC genomic DNA. The purified libraries were quantified using a Qubit 3.0 fluorometer, sized with a Bioanalyzer 2100, and then quantified again using the KAPA Library Quantification kit. A separate single-read 150-cycle Illumina NextSeq 550 flow cell was used to sequence each immunoSEQ 96-well plate. On the authors' methods: The immunoSEQ output contained only junctional sequences without quality scores, so filtering could not match that applied to full-length reads. To assign V/J genes and CDR3, sequences were annotated against IMGT germline references using PyIR, a Python wrapper for IgBLAST v1.9. Reads were removed for weak V/J assignments (E-value above 1e-6), missing CDR3, stop codons, out-of-frame junctions, or ambiguous translated residues. V3J clonotypes were defined as sequences sharing an identical inferred V gene, J gene, and CDR3 amino acid sequence. Percentage overlap between repertoires was computed as shared unique clonotypes divided by the size of the smaller repertoire. RTK rarefaction, the Chao1 estimator, and Recon v2.1 estimates of unobserved clonotypes were used to assess repertoire richness. TCRdb limited this immuneACCESS table to in-frame rearrangements with V and J called. A share of clones is missing; checked studies link under half to unresolved V genes, and the rest is unexplained. The DNA was the basis for D and trimming; V, J and clone size are from that table. The table for this sample lists about 500,000 clones; about 74% of them were counted only once. About 11% of the sample lies in the top ten.

The germline V gene sets CDR1 to SGHTA and CDR2 to FQGTGA. V is reduced by 5 bases and J by 6 bases, leaving a spacing of 19 bases between them. The CDR3 measures 16 amino acids from cysteine to phenylalanine. The read is trimmed to its CDR3 DNA, 48 bases read in frame from base 1. Rearrangement joined TRBV7-3 to TRBJ2-2; D gene: possibly TRBD2, on 6 matching bases. The specimen sequenced was PBMCs. The source is a woman aged 40 to 50 in good health. Some clones in this sample may be carry-over from other donors' samples. CDR3 reads: CASSPGGPVPPGELFF. The base sequence is TGTGCCAGCAGCCCCGGGGGACCGGTTCCTCCCGGGGAGCTGTTTTTT.